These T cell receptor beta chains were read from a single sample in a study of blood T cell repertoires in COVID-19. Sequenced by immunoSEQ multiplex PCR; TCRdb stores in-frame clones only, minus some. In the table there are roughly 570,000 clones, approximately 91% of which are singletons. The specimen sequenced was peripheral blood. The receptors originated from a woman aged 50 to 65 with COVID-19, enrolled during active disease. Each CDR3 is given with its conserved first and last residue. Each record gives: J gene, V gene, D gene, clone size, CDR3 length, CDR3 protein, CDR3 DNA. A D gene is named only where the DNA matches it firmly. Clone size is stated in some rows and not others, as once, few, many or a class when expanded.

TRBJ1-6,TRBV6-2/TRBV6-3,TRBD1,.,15,CASSYSKGAPSPLHF,TGTGCCAGCAGTTACTCCAAGGGGGCGCCTTCACCCCTCCACTTT
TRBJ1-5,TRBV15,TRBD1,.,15,CATSPGGRGNQPQHF,TGTGCCACCAGCCCAGGGGGACGCGGCAATCAGCCCCAGCATTTT
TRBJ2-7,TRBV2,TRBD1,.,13,CASSLSQGNEQYF,TGTGCCAGCAGTCTTTCACAGGGGAACGAGCAGTACTTC
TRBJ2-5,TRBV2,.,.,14,CASSDEQAGETQYF,TGTGCCAGCAGTGATGAGCAGGCAGGGGAGACCCAGTACTTC
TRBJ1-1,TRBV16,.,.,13,CASSPGVSTEAFF,TGTGCCAGCAGCCCGGGGGTGAGCACTGAAGCTTTCTTT
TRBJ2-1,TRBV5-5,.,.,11,CASRGYREQFF,TGTGCCAGCAGGGGCTATAGGGAGCAGTTCTTC
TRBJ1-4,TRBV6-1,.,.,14,CASSEYGSNEKLFF,TGTGCCAGCAGTGAATACGGGTCTAATGAAAAACTGTTTTTT
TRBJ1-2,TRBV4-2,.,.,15,CASSPQREVVYGYTF,TGTGCCAGCAGCCCCCAGCGGGAAGTCGTCTATGGCTACACCTTC
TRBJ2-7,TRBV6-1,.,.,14,CASRPGRGTYEQYF,TGTGCCAGCAGGCCGGGACGGGGGACCTACGAGCAGTACTTC
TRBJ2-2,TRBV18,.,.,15,CASSPADTGVGELFF,TGTGCCAGCTCACCAGCGGATACGGGGGTCGGGGAGCTGTTTTTT
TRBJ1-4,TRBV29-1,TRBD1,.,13,CSVGTGGNEKLFF,TGCAGCGTTGGAACAGGGGGAAATGAAAAACTGTTTTTT
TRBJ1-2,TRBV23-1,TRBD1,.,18,CASSAGDRSLRKGDGYTF,TGCGCCAGCTCGGCCGGGGACAGAAGTCTCCGGAAAGGGGATGGCTACACCTTC
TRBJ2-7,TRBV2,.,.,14,CASSEGRGPYEQYF,TGTGCCAGCAGTGAGGGCAGGGGACCCTACGAGCAGTACTTC
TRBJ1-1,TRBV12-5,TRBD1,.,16,CASGPGQAGMNTEAFF,TGTGCTAGTGGTCCGGGACAGGCTGGGATGAACACTGAAGCTTTCTTT
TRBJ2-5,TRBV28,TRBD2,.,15,CASSLLERGWKTQYF,TGTGCCAGCAGTTTATTAGAGCGGGGGTGGAAGACCCAGTACTTC
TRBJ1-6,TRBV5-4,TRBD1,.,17,CASRSSGTGTYNSPLHF,TGTGCCAGCAGATCGTCAGGGACAGGGACTTATAATTCACCCCTCCACTTT
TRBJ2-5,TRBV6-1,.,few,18,CASSDYPWGQRGQETQYF,TGTGCCAGCAGTGACTACCCCTGGGGGCAGCGTGGCCAAGAGACCCAGTACTTC
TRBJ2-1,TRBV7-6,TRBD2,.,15,CASSRGLAGLNEQFF,TGTGCCAGCAGCCGGGGACTAGCGGGGCTAAATGAGCAGTTCTTC